Detailed here is one TCR beta chain. The sample is drawn from a study of blood T cell repertoires in COVID-19. V was trimmed by 0 bases and J by 0 bases, leaving 10 bases between them. The germline V gene has CDR1 SGHDT and CDR2 YYEEEE. The length of the CDR3 is 16 residues. TCRdb's table, derived via immunoSEQ multiplex PCR, lists solely in-frame clones and lacks some. Among about 250,000 clones listed, 86% were seen once. This rearrangement joins TRBV5-6 to TRBJ1-5, with a possible D match to TRBD1 (6 bases). Sequenced: peripheral blood. The origin of this receptor is a woman aged 60-75 years who had recovered from COVID-19. The CDR3 coding sequence is TGTGCCAGCAGCTTGGGACAGGCTAATAGCAATCAGCCCCAGCATTTT. It translates to CASSLGQANSNQPQHF. Full variable domain (outside the CDR3, taken from reference TRBV5-6 and TRBJ1-5): DAGVTQSPTHLIKTRGQQVTLRCSPKSGHDTVSWYQQALGQGPQFIFQYYEEEERQRGNFPDRFSGHQFPNYSSELNVNALLLGDSALYLCASSLGQANSNQPQHFGDGTRLSIL.